Below, 17 T cell receptor beta chains from the same sample are listed, as sequenced in a study of shared clonotypes between healthy human individuals. Profiled with immunoSEQ multiplex PCR; TCRdb holds only in-frame clones, not every one. The table lists around 1.1 million clones, about 72% of them singletons. The sample taken for sequencing was memory CD4+ T cells from PBMCs. The subset was: CD45RA-negative fraction. Receptor source: a man younger than 35 in good health. Some clones in this sample may be carry-over from other donors' samples.

This clone was seen at least ten times. The CDR3 DNA is TGTGCCAGCAGTGACTCAGCGGCGAACTCCTACGAGCAGTACTTC. Protein: CASSDSAANSYEQYF. J is TRBJ2-7 and V is TRBV2; perhaps TRBD2 as D (5 bases). There are 15 residues in the CDR3. Germline-derived CDR1 and CDR2 are SNHLY and FYNNEI. V lost 3 bases and J 0 bases, leaving 12 bases between the germline ends. Full variable domain (missing parts from reference TRBV2 and TRBJ2-7): EPEVTQTPSHQVTQMGQEVILRCVPISNHLYFYWYRQILGQKVEFLVSFYNNEISEKSEIFDDQFSVERPDGSNFTLKIRSTKLEDSAMYFCASSDSAANSYEQYFGPGTRLTVT.

The J gene is TRBJ1-1, the V gene TRBV18; possible D gene TRBD1, 6 bases. Germline V lookup: CDR1 KGHSH, CDR2 LQKENI. The CDR3 consists of 15 residues. V lost 3 bases and J 1 base, leaving 12 bases between the germline ends. The CDR3 sequence is CASSPWTDWNTEAFF. In DNA form, the CDR3 reads TGTGCCAGCTCACCTTGGACAGACTGGAACACTGAAGCTTTCTTT.

The chain couples TRBV9 to TRBJ2-1; D tentatively reads TRBD1 or TRBD2 (6 bases each). Trimming shortened V by 4 bases and J by 7 bases, and 30 bases separated the two germline ends. This CDR3 contains 19 residues. Germline V lookup: CDR1 SGDLS, CDR2 YYNGEE. The CDR3 loop is CASSPRSGMEGGTWNEQFF. The CDR3 DNA is TGTGCCAGCAGCCCCCGGTCGGGTATGGAAGGGGGGACTTGGAATGAGCAGTTCTTC.

Turning to this clone: With a much larger clone just one base away, this may be a read error. The J gene is TRBJ2-1, the V gene TRBV11-2; unclear D gene. The CDR3 is made up of 14 amino acids. CDR1 is SGHAT, CDR2 FQNNGV, per germline. Between the trimmed V and J ends, which lost 2 bases and 8 bases, there was a span of 13 bases. In DNA, the CDR3 is TGTGCCAGCAGCTTAACGGCGAGAGTTGATGAGCAGTTCTTC. Translation gives CASSLTARVDEQFF.

V is TRBV28 and J is TRBJ1-2; TRBD1 might be the D (5 bases). This CDR3 comprises 11 residues. Germline CDR1 reads MDHEN; CDR2 reads SYDVKM. Between the trimmed V and J ends, which lost 8 bases and 4 bases, there was a span of 8 bases. The chain's CDR3 is CASGTTYGYTF. Here the CDR3 DNA reads TGTGCCAGCGGGACTACCTATGGCTACACCTTC.

The rearrangement links TRBV4-3 to TRBJ1-2, with D possibly being TRBD1 (5 bases). The germline V and J ends were trimmed by 0 bases and 6 bases, with 14 bases remaining between them. Germline CDR1 and CDR2: LGHNA and YSLEER. This CDR3 comprises 15 residues. CDR3 nucleotides: TGCGCCAGCAGCCAAGAAGGCGCAGGGCTGGATGGCTACACCTTC. Protein product: CASSQEGAGLDGYTF.

This clone came up once. A far more abundant clone sits one base away, making this likely a read error. The CDR3 region has the DNA TGTGCCAGCAGCCAACAAGAGACCCAGTACTTC. Protein product: CASSQQETQYF. V usage is TRBV11-2 and J usage is TRBJ2-5; the D is unclear. The CDR3 runs to 11 residues. Trimming removed 5 bases from V and 2 bases from J, with 3 bases in between. Germline-derived CDR1 and CDR2 are SGHAT and FQNNGV. Full variable domain (outside the CDR3, taken from reference TRBV11-2 and TRBJ2-5): EAGVAQSPRYKIIEKRQSVAFWCNPISGHATLYWYQQILGQGPKLLIQFQNNGVVDDSQLPKDRFSAERLKGVDSTLKIQPAKLEDSAVYLCASSQQETQYFGPGTRLLVL.

The chain joins TRBV5-6 to TRBJ1-1; the D gene is possibly TRBD1 (6 bases). The CDR3 spans 15 residues. Looked up from germline, CDR1 is SGHDT and CDR2 is YYEEEE. V was pared by 0 bases and J by 5 bases, with 14 bases between. The CDR3 protein is CASSLEQGGGTEAFF. The CDR3 bases are TGTGCCAGCAGCTTGGAACAGGGAGGTGGAACTGAAGCTTTCTTT.

V usage is TRBV5-1 and J usage is TRBJ2-1, with 8 nucleotides matching TRBD2. Germline V gene sequence: CDR1 SGHRS, CDR2 YFSETQ. Trimming cost V 6 bases and J 1 base; bases outside gene matches: 18. This CDR3 is 19 amino acids long. The CDR3 protein is CASNGVAGRSVKSYNEQFF. The CDR3, as DNA: TGCGCCAGCAATGGGGTAGCGGGGCGATCAGTAAAATCCTACAATGAGCAGTTCTTC.

CDR3 residues: CASSFGNSGNTIYF. The CDR3 DNA sequence: TGCGCCAGCAGCTTCGGGAACTCTGGAAACACCATATATTTT. The chain links TRBV5-1 to TRBJ1-3; D remains ambiguous. Germline assignment: CDR1 SGHRS and CDR2 YFSETQ. The CDR3 contains 14 residues. The V end lost 2 bases, the J end lost 0 bases, and 6 bases lay between the germline ends.

This chain uses TRBV5-1 with TRBJ2-6, with unresolved D. This CDR3 is 19 amino acids long. The V end lost 2 bases, the J end lost 0 bases, and 18 bases lay between the germline ends. Germline CDR1 and CDR2: SGHRS and YFSETQ. The CDR3 nucleotides are TGCGCCAGCAGCTTCCGCGGCTCGGTAGATAGCTCTGGGGCCAACGTCCTGACTTTC. Translation gives CASSFRGSVDSSGANVLTF.

The chain couples TRBV7-9 to TRBJ2-5, with 8 positions matching TRBD2. The junction had 3 bases not matched to a gene; V was cut back by 1 base and J by 5 bases. This CDR3 spans 14 amino acids. The germline gives CDR1 SEHNR, CDR2 FQNEAQ (reference sequence). The CDR3 reads CASSLGTSYETQYF. The DNA for the CDR3 is TGTGCCAGCAGCTTAGGGACTAGCTATGAGACCCAGTACTTC.

The chain is built from TRBV6-1 and TRBJ2-7; no definite D call. The length of the CDR3 is 13 residues. The V and J ends lost 1 base and 6 bases respectively, with 10 bases between them. Germline CDR1 reads MNHNS; CDR2 reads SASEGT. CDR3 sequence: CASSEGRSSEQYF. CDR3 DNA: TGTGCCAGCAGTGAAGGGAGATCTTCCGAGCAGTACTTC.

This chain joins TRBV5-4 and TRBJ2-3, with D unclear. This CDR3 has 13 amino acids. Germline loops: CDR1 SGHNT, CDR2 YYREEE (reference sequence). V lost 5 bases to trimming and J lost 4 bases, with 11 bases between them. The CDR3 DNA is TGTGCCAGCAGAACACACAACTCAGATACGCAGTATTTT. Protein product: CASRTHNSDTQYF.

This clone was seen more than once but under ten times. The V call is TRBV18, the J call TRBJ2-3, with 9 nucleotides matching TRBD1. Germline V gene data show CDR1 as KGHSH and CDR2 as LQKENI. J was trimmed by 2 bases and V by 2 bases; bases with no gene match: 5. The CDR3 is 16 amino acids. The CDR3 DNA sequence: TGTGCCAGCTCACCAAAAGACAGGGGGTACACAGATACGCAGTATTTT. It yields the protein CASSPKDRGYTDTQYF.

This chain joins TRBV12-5 and TRBJ2-3, with 7 bases that match TRBD1. This CDR3 spans 15 amino acids. The ends lost 6 bases at V and 1 base at J; junction bases unmatched: 7. CDR1 and CDR2 from the germline V gene are LGHNT and FRNRAP. The CDR3 loop is CASGWDSLGTDTQYF. The CDR3 DNA reads TGTGCTAGTGGCTGGGACAGTCTGGGCACAGATACGCAGTATTTT.

This rearrangement joins TRBV28 to TRBJ2-5; D is possibly TRBD2 (7 bases). The CDR3 consists of 15 residues. The germline V gene has CDR1 MDHEN and CDR2 SYDVKM. The V gene lost 10 bases and the J gene lost 4 bases, with 22 bases spanning the gap. CDR3 residues: CATLGGGSGVETQYF. DNA of the CDR3: TGTGCCACTTTAGGGGGGGGGAGTGGCGTAGAGACCCAGTACTTC. Full variable domain (remainder filled in from reference TRBV28 and TRBJ2-5): DVKVTQSSRYLVKRTGEKVFLECVQDMDHENMFWYRQDPGLGLRLIYFSYDVKMKEKGDIPEGYSVSREKKERFSLILESASTNQTSMYLCATLGGGSGVETQYFGPGTRLLVL.